The 23 T cell receptor beta chains presented below share a single source sample, sequenced in a study of blood T cells in healthy people across ages. A second about 6 to 11 cycle PCR used barcoded and J-beta primers. TCRdb called the 5' RACE reads again in MiXCR, with one record for every CDR3 protein. The sample has fewer than 700,000 distinct CDR3 sequences; around 48% are singletons. The specimen sequenced was blood. All receptors come from a man older than 75 in good health.

This clonotype has more than one count but fewer than ten. The J gene is TRBJ2-3, the V gene TRBV9; 9 bases line up with TRBD2. The CDR3 contains 15 residues. CDR1 and CDR2 from the germline V gene are SGDLS and YYNGEE. J gave up 2 bases and V 0 bases, and 1 base lay outside the gene matches. The CDR3 region is CASSVGGGDTDTQYF. In nucleotides, the CDR3 is TGTGCCAGCAGCGTAGGCGGGGGGGACACAGATACGCAGTATTTT.

The chain is built from TRBV7-8 and TRBJ1-2, with 7 bases lining up with TRBD1. CDR1 is SGHVS and CDR2 is FQNEAQ in the germline V gene. The CDR3 extends over 14 amino acids. The J segment lost 3 bases and the V segment lost 4 bases, leaving 5 bases of the junction unmatched. The CDR3 loop is CASSSTGIHYGYTF. CDR3 sequence (DNA): TGTGCCAGCAGCTCGACAGGGATTCACTATGGCTACACCTTC.

This clonotype was seen many times. V usage is TRBV6-5 and J usage is TRBJ2-3; TRBD2 matches 10 bases. Germline CDR1 is MNHEY and CDR2 is SVGAGI. CDR3 length: 15 amino acids. V was clipped by 6 bases and J by 1 base; unmatched bases: 4. CDR3 protein: CASRGTSAGTDTQYF. CDR3 coding DNA: TGTGCCAGCAGAGGGACTAGCGCAGGCACAGATACGCAGTATTTT.

V and J are TRBV7-3 and TRBJ1-1; D is ambiguous. The CDR3 extends over 14 amino acids. Trimming removed 5 bases at V and 0 bases at J, with 10 bases between. Germline CDR1 reads SGHTA; CDR2 reads FQGTGA. CDR3 in DNA: TGTGCCAGCAGCGTGGACGGAATGAACACTGAAGCTTTCTTT. It specifies CASSVDGMNTEAFF. The entire variable domain, with the rest obtained from reference TRBV7-3 and TRBJ1-1, is as follows: GAGVSQTPSNKVTEKGKYVELRCDPISGHTALYWYRQSLGQGPEFLIYFQGTGAADDSGLPNDRFFAVRPEGSVSTLKIQRTERGDSAVYLCASSVDGMNTEAFFGQGTRLTVV.

V usage is TRBV4-3 and J usage is TRBJ2-2; D possibly corresponds to TRBD1 (6 bases). The CDR3 length is 16 residues. Trimming left V 0 bases short and J 6 bases short, with 14 bases between. Per the germline V gene, CDR1 is LGHNA and CDR2 is YSLEER. In DNA, the CDR3 is TGCGCCAGCAGCCAAGAACAGGGATCTAATGCCGGGGAGCTGTTTTTT. It is translated as CASSQEQGSNAGELFF.

This chain joins TRBV20-1 and TRBJ1-6; unclear D gene. V dropped 1 base and J dropped 10 bases, with 8 bases sitting between them. Germline CDR1 DFQATT, CDR2 SNEGSKA (reference sequence). The CDR3 runs to 12 residues. This chain's CDR3 is CSARAGRSPLHF. The CDR3 region has the DNA TGCAGTGCTAGAGCGGGGAGGTCACCCCTCCACTTT.

For this clonotype: One end of the junction does not line up with germline, which may come from a read error. The chain links TRBV9 to TRBJ2-3, with D possibly TRBD1 on 7 matching bases. The CDR3 covers 15 residues. CDR1 and CDR2 (germline): SGDLS, YYNGEE. As DNA, the CDR3 is TGTGTCAGCAGCGTAACGGCAGGGGGAGGAGATACGCAGTATTTT. It encodes CVSSVTAGGGDTQYF.

The rearrangement uses TRBV24-1 and TRBJ2-1, with 9 bases fitting TRBD1. The CDR3 is 16 amino acids. V trimming: 4 bases; J trimming: 4 bases; junction bases outside the gene matches: 7. Germline CDR1 is KGHDR and CDR2 is SFDVKD. The CDR3: CATSEGRDRAYNEQFF. CDR3 in DNA: TGTGCCACCAGTGAAGGCCGGGACAGGGCTTACAATGAGCAGTTCTTC.

This clonotype has only a few counts. The chain recombines TRBV7-2 with TRBJ2-3, with 9 bases aligning to TRBD1. The CDR3 runs to 15 residues. V trimming: 0 bases; J trimming: 5 bases; junction bases outside the gene matches: 3. Germline-derived CDR1 and CDR2 are SGHTA and FQGNSA. In DNA, the CDR3 is TGTGCCAGCAGCTTAGCGGGACAGGGCCTAGATACGCAGTATTTT. Its protein product is CASSLAGQGLDTQYF.

This clonotype was seen a few times. V gene TRBV5-1 combines with J gene TRBJ2-7, with D unresolved. The V and J ends lost 3 bases and 3 bases respectively, with 7 bases between them. The CDR3 has 12 residues. CDR1 and CDR2 (germline): SGHRS, YFSETQ. The CDR3 bases are TGCGCCAGCAGCTCGGAGTACTACGAGCAGTACTTC. This encodes CASSSEYYEQYF.

This clonotype appeared a few times. The V and J genes are TRBV7-2 and TRBJ1-1, with D possibly matching TRBD1 (5 bases). Germline values: CDR1 SGHTA, CDR2 FQGNSA. Trimming pared 5 bases from V and 1 base from J, leaving 11 bases between. CDR3 length: 14 amino acids. The CDR3 region has the DNA TGTGCCAGCAGCCGATCCACAGGGAACACTGAAGCTTTCTTT. Protein sequence: CASSRSTGNTEAFF.

This clonotype was seen only a few times. This chain joins TRBV9 and TRBJ2-3, with D uncertain. V was clipped by 0 bases and J by 7 bases, with 15 bases between them. Germline V gene lookup returns CDR1 SGDLS and CDR2 YYNGEE. There are 15 residues in the CDR3. The CDR3, as DNA: TGTGCCAGCAGCGTAGGATCCTATGGCCCCAATACGCAGTATTTT. It is translated as CASSVGSYGPNTQYF. Filled out from reference TRBV9 and TRBJ2-3, the complete variable domain reads DSGVTQTPKHLITATGQRVTLRCSPRSGDLSVYWYQQSLDQGLQFLIQYYNGEERAKGNILERFSAQQFPDLHSELNLSSLELGDSALYFCASSVGSYGPNTQYFGPGTRLTVL.

The chain uses TRBV3-1 and TRBJ2-7; a weak D match, TRBD1 (6 bases). Per germline, CDR1 LGHDT and CDR2 YNNKEL (reference sequence). Deletions cut 0 bases from V and 7 bases from J, with 19 bases between. The CDR3 totals 16 residues. The CDR3 loop reads CASSQDGTTNFGEQYF. Here the CDR3 DNA reads TGTGCCAGCAGCCAAGACGGGACAACCAACTTTGGGGAGCAGTACTTC.

CDR3 amino acids: CSVEVVTPLSSYEQYF. CDR3 bases: TGCAGCGTTGAAGTTGTGACTCCTTTAAGCTCCTACGAGCAGTACTTC. V gene TRBV29-1 combines with J gene TRBJ2-7, with D unresolved. This CDR3 has 16 amino acids. CDR1 and CDR2 from the germline V gene are SQVTM and ANQGSEA. V was trimmed by 1 base and J by 0 bases, leaving 16 bases between them.

This clonotype occurred many times. The chain employs TRBV20-1 and TRBJ2-7; 12 nucleotides agree with TRBD1. V trimming: 3 bases; J trimming: 5 bases; junction bases outside the gene matches: 8. This CDR3 is built from 15 residues. Germline loops: CDR1 DFQATT, CDR2 SNEGSKA (reference sequence). CDR3 sequence: CSASGKGTGGNEQYF. The CDR3 DNA sequence: TGCAGTGCTAGTGGGAAGGGGACAGGGGGCAACGAGCAGTACTTC.

A few counts support this clonotype. This chain links TRBV7-9 with TRBJ1-4; TRBD1 might be the D (5 bases). Trimming removed 3 bases from V and 3 bases from J, with 11 bases in between. Germline values: CDR1 SEHNR, CDR2 FQNEAQ (reference sequence). The CDR3 consists of 15 residues. The CDR3 coding sequence is TGTGCCAGCAGCTTCGAGGGGCGGGCTAATGAAAAACTGTTTTTT. Translated, it gives CASSFEGRANEKLFF.

This clonotype was seen repeatedly, ten times or more. The V gene is TRBV6-5, the J gene TRBJ1-6; 9 bases fit TRBD1. The ends lost 9 bases at V and 7 bases at J; junction bases unmatched: 4. The germline CDR1 and CDR2 sequences are MNHEY and SVGAGI. CDR3 length: 13 amino acids. The CDR3 protein is CASTGGQNSPLHF. CDR3 nucleotides: TGTGCCAGTACAGGGGGCCAGAATTCACCCCTCCACTTT.

This clonotype was counted a few times. V gene TRBV3-1 combines with J gene TRBJ2-1, with TRBD2 as a possible D gene (6 bases). Germline CDR1 is LGHDT and CDR2 is YNNKEL (reference sequence). This CDR3 spans 12 amino acids. V lost 4 bases and J lost 10, with 11 bases in between. CDR3 DNA sequence: TGTGCCAGCAGCCCCTCGGGGGAGGAGCAGTTCTTC. Protein sequence: CASSPSGEEQFF.

The table lists this clonotype with a few counts. V and J are TRBV29-1 and TRBJ2-3, with no clear D. Per the germline V gene, CDR1 is SQVTM and CDR2 is ANQGSEA. CDR3 length: 11 residues. Trimming left V 7 bases short and J 5 bases short, with 10 bases between. CDR3 DNA sequence: TGCAGCGCCCGGAAGTTAGATACGCAGTATTTT. Translating gives CSARKLDTQYF.

The chain uses TRBV6-5 and TRBJ2-1; the D gene is possibly TRBD2 (6 bases). Germline V gene data show CDR1 as MNHEY and CDR2 as SVGAGI. This CDR3 contains 13 residues. V lost 9 bases and J 5 bases, leaving 14 bases between the germline ends. CDR3 bases: TGTGCCAGTCGTGGGGGGACTCACAATGAGCAGTTCTTC. Translated, it gives CASRGGTHNEQFF.

The V and J genes are TRBV29-1 and TRBJ2-7; the D gene could be TRBD1 or TRBD2 (5 bases each). The CDR3 length is 11 residues. The germline V gene has CDR1 SQVTM and CDR2 ANQGSEA. Trimming pared 7 bases from V and 12 bases from J, leaving 19 bases between. CDR3 nucleotide sequence: TGCAGCGCATATGAGGGGCCAGTTCTGTACTTC. It yields the protein CSAYEGPVLYF.

This chain joins TRBV9 and TRBJ2-2; D unresolved. V was cut by 0 bases and J by 5 bases, with 11 bases left in between. Germline V lookup: CDR1 SGDLS, CDR2 YYNGEE. This CDR3 is built from 15 residues. The CDR3 nucleotides read TGTGCCAGCAGCGTAGCCCCGGTTGGGACCGGGGAGCTGTTTTTT. It encodes CASSVAPVGTGELFF.

This clonotype was counted only a few times. The rearrangement uses TRBV11-3 and TRBJ1-6; D is unresolved. CDR3 length: 15 residues. V dropped 2 bases and J dropped 7 bases, with 12 bases sitting between them. CDR1 is SGHNT, CDR2 YENEEA, per germline. As DNA, the CDR3 is TGTGCCAGCAGCTTATTTTTACTGGAGAATTCACCCCTCCACTTT. Amino acids: CASSLFLLENSPLHF.